At least ten counts were recorded for the clone carrying this T cell receptor (beta chain). The antigen remains unidentified. Germline is not matched at one junction end, which may reflect a read error. The sample belongs to a study of CD8 T cells in ankylosing spondylitis. Findings and caveats of the study: What seemed typical of ankylosing spondylitis blood was a TCR beta motif built from about 8 highly homologous variants.

CDR1 is MNHEY and CDR2 is SMNVEV in the germline V gene (reference sequence). The CDR3 has 13 amino acids. TCRdb reprocessed the 5' RACE reads with MiXCR, giving one entry per CDR3 protein. Of 130,000 or so distinct CDR3 sequences in the sample, under 20% were seen once. The chain uses TRBV27 and TRBJ1-1, with a possible D match to TRBD1 (5 bases). The sequence was obtained from a male donor with ankylosing spondylitis. The sequencing input was blood, either unsorted or a sorted T cell fraction (not recorded which). The CDR3 DNA sequence: TGTGCCAGCAGTTTGTCTCCGGGACTCAAACCGAACTTT. It is translated as CASSLSPGLKPNF.